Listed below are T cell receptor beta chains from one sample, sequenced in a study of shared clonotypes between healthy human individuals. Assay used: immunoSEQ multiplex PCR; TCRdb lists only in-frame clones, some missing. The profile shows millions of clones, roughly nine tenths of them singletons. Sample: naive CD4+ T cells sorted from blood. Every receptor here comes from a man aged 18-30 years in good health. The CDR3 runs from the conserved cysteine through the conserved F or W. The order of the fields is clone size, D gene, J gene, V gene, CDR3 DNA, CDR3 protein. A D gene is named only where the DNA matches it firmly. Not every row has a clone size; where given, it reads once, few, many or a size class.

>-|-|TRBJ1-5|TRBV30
TGTGCCTGTGCTGTAGGGAATAGCAATCAGCCCCAGCATTTT
CACAVGNSNQPQHF
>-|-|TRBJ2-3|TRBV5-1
TGCGCCAGCAGCAACGGCGGGGTCGTAGATACGCAGTATTTT
CASSNGGVVDTQYF
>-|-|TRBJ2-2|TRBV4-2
TGTGCCAGCAGCCAGCCGGGACCCAACACCGGGGAGCTGTTTTTT
CASSQPGPNTGELFF
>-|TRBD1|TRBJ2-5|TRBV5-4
TGTGCCAGCAGCGCAGACAGGGTGTCGGAGACCCAGTACTTC
CASSADRVSETQYF
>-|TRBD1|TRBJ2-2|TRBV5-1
TGCGCCAGCAGCTTGGCGACAGGGGGCAACGGGGAGCTGTTTTTT
CASSLATGGNGELFF
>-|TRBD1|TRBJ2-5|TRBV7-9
TGTGCCAGCACCAAATCTGGGGCAGGGGGAGTGGAGACCCAGTACTTC
CASTKSGAGGVETQYF
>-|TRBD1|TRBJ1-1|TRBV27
TGTGCCAGCAGTTTATCTCAGGGGGGCTACACTGAAGCTTTCTTT
CASSLSQGGYTEAFF
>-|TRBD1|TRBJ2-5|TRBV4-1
TGCGCCAGCAGCCTCGACAGGGGGCACGGAGAGACCCAGTACTTC
CASSLDRGHGETQYF
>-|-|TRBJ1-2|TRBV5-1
TGCGCCAGCAGCTTGGATGGTGAGGTCTATGGCTACACCTTC
CASSLDGEVYGYTF
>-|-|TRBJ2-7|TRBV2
TGTGCCAGCAGTGACTGGGCCGAGCAGTACTTC
CASSDWAEQYF
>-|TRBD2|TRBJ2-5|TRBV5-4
TGTGCCAGCAGCTTAGGGACTACTCAAGAGACCCAGTACTTC
CASSLGTTQETQYF
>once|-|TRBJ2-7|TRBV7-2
TGTGCCAGCAGCTTAAGCAGGGCCAGAACCGCTCCCTACGAGCAGTACTTC
CASSLSRARTAPYEQYF
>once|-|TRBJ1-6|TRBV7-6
TGTGCCAGCAGCCAACTCAGGGGAAGGAATTCACCCCTCCACTTT
CASSQLRGRNSPLHF
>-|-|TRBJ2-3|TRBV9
TGTGCCAGCAGCGTAGTGGGATCTGATACGCAGTATTTT
CASSVVGSDTQYF
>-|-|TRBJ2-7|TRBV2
TGTGCCAGCAACCTGGTTAGCGTCTACGAGCAGTACTTC
CASNLVSVYEQYF
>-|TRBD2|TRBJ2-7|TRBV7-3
TGTGCCAGCAGTCCCGGGGCCTTAGCGGGGACTGAGCAGTACTTC
CASSPGALAGTEQYF
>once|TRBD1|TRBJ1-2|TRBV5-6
TGTGCCAGCAGCTCCAGACAGGGGAGAGGCTATGGCTACACCTTC
CASSSRQGRGYGYTF
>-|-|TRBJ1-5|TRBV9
TGTGCCAGCAGCGGCTGTTCCTACCGAACTAAAAACAGGGATGGCAATCAGCCCCAGCATTTT
CASSGCSYRTKNRDGNQPQHF
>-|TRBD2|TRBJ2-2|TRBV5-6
TGTGCCAGCAGCAAGGGACTAGCGGGGACCGGGGAGCTGTTTTTT
CASSKGLAGTGELFF
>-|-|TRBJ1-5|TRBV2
TGTGCCAGCAGTACGGACAGTACGGGGGGACAGCCCCAGCATTTT
CASSTDSTGGQPQHF
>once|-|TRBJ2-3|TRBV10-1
TGCGCCAGCAGTGCCCTCCGGGTTAGCTATACGCAGTATTTT
CASSALRVSYTQYF
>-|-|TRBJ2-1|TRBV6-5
TGTGCCAGCCGCCCAGGCCCGCCCAGATACAATGAGCAGTTCTTC
CASRPGPPRYNEQFF
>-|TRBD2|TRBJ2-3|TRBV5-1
TGCGCCAGCAGCCCTCAGGGCGGGAGCATAGATACGCAGTATTTT
CASSPQGGSIDTQYF
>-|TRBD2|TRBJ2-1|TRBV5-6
TGTGCCAGCAGCACCGGGACTAGTCGACACTCCTACAATGAGCAGTTCTTC
CASSTGTSRHSYNEQFF